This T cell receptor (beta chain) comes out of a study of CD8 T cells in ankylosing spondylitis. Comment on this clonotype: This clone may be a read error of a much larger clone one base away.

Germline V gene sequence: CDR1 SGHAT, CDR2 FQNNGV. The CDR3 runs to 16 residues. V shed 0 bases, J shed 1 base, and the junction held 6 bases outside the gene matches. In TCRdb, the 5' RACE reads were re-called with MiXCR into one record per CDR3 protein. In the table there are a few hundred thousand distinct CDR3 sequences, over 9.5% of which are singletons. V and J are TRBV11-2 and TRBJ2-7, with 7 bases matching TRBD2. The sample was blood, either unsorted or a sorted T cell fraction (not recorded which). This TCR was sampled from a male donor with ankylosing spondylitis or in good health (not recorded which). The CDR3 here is CASSLERASGSYEQYF. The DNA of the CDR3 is TGTGCCAGCAGCTTAGAGCGTGCTAGCGGATCCTACGAGCAGTACTTC.